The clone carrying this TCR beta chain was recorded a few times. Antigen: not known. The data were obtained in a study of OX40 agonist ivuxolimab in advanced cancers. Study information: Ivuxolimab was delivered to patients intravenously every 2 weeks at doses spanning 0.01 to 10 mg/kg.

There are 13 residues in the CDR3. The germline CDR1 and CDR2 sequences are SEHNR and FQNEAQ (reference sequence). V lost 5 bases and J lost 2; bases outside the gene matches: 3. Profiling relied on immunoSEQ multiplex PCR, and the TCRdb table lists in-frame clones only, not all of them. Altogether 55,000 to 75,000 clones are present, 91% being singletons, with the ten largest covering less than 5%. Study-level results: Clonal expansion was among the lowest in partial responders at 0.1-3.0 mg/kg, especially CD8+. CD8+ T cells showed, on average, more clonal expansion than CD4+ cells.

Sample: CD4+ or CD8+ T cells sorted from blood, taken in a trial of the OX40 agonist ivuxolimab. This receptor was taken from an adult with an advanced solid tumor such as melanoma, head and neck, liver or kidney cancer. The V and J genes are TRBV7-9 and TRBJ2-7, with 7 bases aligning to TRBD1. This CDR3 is CASSPGGPYEQYF. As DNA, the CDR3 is TGTGCCAGCAGCCCAGGGGGACCCTACGAGCAGTACTTC.